The clone carrying this T cell receptor beta chain appeared many times. Its cognate antigen is unknown. This sample's TCRbeta library carried unique molecular identifier barcodes. TCRdb re-derived calls from the PCR reads in MiXCR, one entry per CDR3 protein. This sample has about 580,000 distinct CDR3 sequences; approximately 22% occur once, and the top ten carry roughly 15%. This entry is derived from a study of T-cell reconstitution after alpha-beta-depleted transplantation in children. Germline values: CDR1 SQVTM, CDR2 ANQGSEA. With 8 bases clipped from V and 7 bases from J, the junction kept 4 bases outside the gene matches. The CDR3 runs 11 residues. Study outcomes and limitations: The main origin of T-cell counts and diversity one year after transplant was newly produced T cells. Certain patients had high TCRbeta diversity at day 60, and it came from recipient T cells and thymic progenitors that survived.

The TCR was taken from a boy less than two years old who had a stem cell transplant for acute myeloid leukemia, so the T cells may come from the graft donor. V usage is TRBV29-1 and J usage is TRBJ2-1, with 8 bases that match TRBD1. The source was PBMCs, mostly from graft donor cells, collected 360 days after TCRalphabeta/CD19-depleted stem cell transplant. In DNA, the CDR3 is TGCAGCTTGGACAGGGCGAATGAGCAGTTCTTC. Encoded protein: CSLDRANEQFF.